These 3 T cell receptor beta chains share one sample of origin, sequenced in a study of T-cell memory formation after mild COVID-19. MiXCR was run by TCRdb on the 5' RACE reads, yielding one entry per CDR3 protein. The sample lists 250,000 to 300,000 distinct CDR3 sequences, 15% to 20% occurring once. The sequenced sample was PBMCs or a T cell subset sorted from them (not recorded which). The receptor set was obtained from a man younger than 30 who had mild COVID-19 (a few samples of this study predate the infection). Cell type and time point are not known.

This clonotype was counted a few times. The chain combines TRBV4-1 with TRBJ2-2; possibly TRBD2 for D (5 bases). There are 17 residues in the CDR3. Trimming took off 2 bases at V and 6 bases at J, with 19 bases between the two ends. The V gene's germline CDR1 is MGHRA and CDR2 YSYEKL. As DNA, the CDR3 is TGCGCCAGCAGCCAACAGCAACTAGGGTTGTGGGCCGGGGAGCTGTTTTTT. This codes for CASSQQQLGLWAGELFF.

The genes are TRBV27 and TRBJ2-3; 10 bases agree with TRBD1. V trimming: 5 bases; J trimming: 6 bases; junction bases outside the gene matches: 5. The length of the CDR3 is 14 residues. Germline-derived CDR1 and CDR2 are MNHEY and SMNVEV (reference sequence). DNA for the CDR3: TGTGCCAGCAGTCGACAGGGGGCAGCCGATACGCAGTATTTT. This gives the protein CASSRQGAADTQYF.

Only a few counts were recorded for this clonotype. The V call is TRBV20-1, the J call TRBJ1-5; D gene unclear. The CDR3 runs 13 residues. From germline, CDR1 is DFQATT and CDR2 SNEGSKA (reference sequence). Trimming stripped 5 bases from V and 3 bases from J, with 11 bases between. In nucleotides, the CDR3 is TGCAGTGCTCCGACGCCGACCAATCAGCCCCAGCATTTT. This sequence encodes CSAPTPTNQPQHF.